This T cell receptor beta chain derives from a study of CD8+ T cells in alopecia areata. Across the study: Patients received oral tofacitinib, 5 to 10 mg twice daily, for moderate-to-severe alopecia areata.

Germline-derived CDR1 and CDR2 are SGHTA and FQGTGA. The CDR3 contains 15 residues. V lost 5 bases, J lost 6 bases, and 9 bases stayed unmatched. The treatment was: oral pan-JAK inhibitor, 5-10 mg twice daily. Peripheral blood, together with lesional scalp punch biopsies, was collected from alopecia areata patients. This clone was counted once. What it binds is unknown. Extraction of RNA preceded its reverse transcription into cDNA, which served as the sequencing template. Data came from immunoSEQ multiplex PCR; TCRdb stores just in-frame clones and leaves some out. Of about 200,000 clones in the sample, about three fifths are singletons; the top ten hold approximately 0.97%. Study results and caveats: Baseline CD8+ expansion's link to response remains uncertain, as there was one nonresponder.

The starting material was CD4+ T cells sorted from blood, obtained at week 24, from a patient treated with tofacitinib. This sequence originates from a human donor with alopecia areata. The rearrangement uses TRBV7-3 and TRBJ2-3; the match to TRBD2 covers 9 bases. CDR3 DNA sequence: TGTGCCAGCAGCCCCGTGGCGGGGGGGGGCGATACGCAGTATTTT. This encodes CASSPVAGGGDTQYF.